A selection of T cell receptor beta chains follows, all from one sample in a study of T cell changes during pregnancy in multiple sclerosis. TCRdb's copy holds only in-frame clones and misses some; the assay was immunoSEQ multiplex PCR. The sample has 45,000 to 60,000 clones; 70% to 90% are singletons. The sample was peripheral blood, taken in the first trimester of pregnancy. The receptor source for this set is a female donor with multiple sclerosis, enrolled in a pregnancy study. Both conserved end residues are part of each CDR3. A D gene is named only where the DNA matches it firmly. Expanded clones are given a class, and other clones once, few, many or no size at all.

cdr3_nt: TGTGCCAGCAGCTTTCGGTCCGGAGTGCAATTCACCGAGCAGTACTTC
cdr3_aa: CASSFRSGVQFTEQYF
clone_size: .
d_call: .
j_call: TRBJ2-7
v_call: TRBV7-2

cdr3_nt: TGTGCCAGCAGCGCCGGGACAGGGAACACTGAAGCTTTCTTT
cdr3_aa: CASSAGTGNTEAFF
clone_size: .
d_call: TRBD1
j_call: TRBJ1-1
v_call: TRBV11-2

cdr3_nt: TGCGCCAGCAGTGTAGCACAGGGACAAGAAAAACTGTTTTTT
cdr3_aa: CASSVAQGQEKLFF
clone_size: .
d_call: .
j_call: TRBJ1-4
v_call: TRBV10-2

cdr3_nt: TGTGCCCCGGACTGTGGAAACATTCAGTACTTC
cdr3_aa: CAPDCGNIQYF
clone_size: .
d_call: .
j_call: TRBJ2-4
v_call: TRBV12-5

cdr3_nt: TGTGCCAGCAGTTACTCATGGAGGGACAATGAGCAGTTCTTC
cdr3_aa: CASSYSWRDNEQFF
clone_size: .
d_call: .
j_call: TRBJ2-1
v_call: TRBV6-5

cdr3_nt: TGTGCCAGCAGTTTACCAGACGGGGAGCTGTTTTTT
cdr3_aa: CASSLPDGELFF
clone_size: .
d_call: .
j_call: TRBJ2-2
v_call: TRBV28

cdr3_nt: TGCGCCAGCAGCTTACGTCCCGGGACAGGGGCCGGAAACACCATATATTTT
cdr3_aa: CASSLRPGTGAGNTIYF
clone_size: .
d_call: TRBD1
j_call: TRBJ1-3
v_call: TRBV5-1

cdr3_nt: TGTGCCAGCAACCGACAGGGGAGGGATTCACCCCTCCACTTT
cdr3_aa: CASNRQGRDSPLHF
clone_size: .
d_call: TRBD1
j_call: TRBJ1-6
v_call: TRBV2

cdr3_nt: TGCGCCAGCTCAGGGCCTCTGAAAAACACTGAAGCTTTCTTT
cdr3_aa: CASSGPLKNTEAFF
clone_size: .
d_call: .
j_call: TRBJ1-1
v_call: TRBV4-1

cdr3_nt: TGTGCCAGCTCAACTTCACAGGGCGAGAACACTGAAGCTTTCTTT
cdr3_aa: CASSTSQGENTEAFF
clone_size: .
d_call: .
j_call: TRBJ1-1
v_call: TRBV18

cdr3_nt: TGCGCCAGCAGCTTGGCCCCGACAGAGTACGGCTACACCTTC
cdr3_aa: CASSLAPTEYGYTF
clone_size: once
d_call: .
j_call: TRBJ1-2
v_call: TRBV5-1

cdr3_nt: TGTGCCATCAGCGGGACACCCACGGGGGAGACCCAGTACTTC
cdr3_aa: CAISGTPTGETQYF
clone_size: .
d_call: .
j_call: TRBJ2-5
v_call: TRBV10-3

cdr3_nt: TGTGCCTGGAATCCTTTGACAGGCAGGAACTACGAGCAGTACTTC
cdr3_aa: CAWNPLTGRNYEQYF
clone_size: .
d_call: .
j_call: TRBJ2-7
v_call: TRBV30

cdr3_nt: TGTGCCAGCAGCTTAGATGCCCCAGGGGCAGGGTTTTTC
cdr3_aa: CASSLDAPGAGFF
clone_size: .
d_call: .
j_call: TRBJ1-2
v_call: TRBV7-9

cdr3_nt: TGTGCCAGCAGTGAACTAGCCGGGGGAGGAGAGACCCAGTACTTC
cdr3_aa: CASSELAGGGETQYF
clone_size: .
d_call: .
j_call: TRBJ2-5
v_call: TRBV6-1

cdr3_nt: TGTGCCAGCAGCCAAGAGGGGTTGTCAGGACTCGCGGATCAGCCCCAGCATTTT
cdr3_aa: CASSQEGLSGLADQPQHF
clone_size: .
d_call: .
j_call: TRBJ1-5
v_call: TRBV4-2

cdr3_nt: TGTGCCAGCAGCTTCGACAGCTATGGCTACACCTTC
cdr3_aa: CASSFDSYGYTF
clone_size: .
d_call: .
j_call: TRBJ1-2
v_call: TRBV7-9

cdr3_nt: TGTGCCAGCAGCTCTGTCGGCGGCTACAATGAGCAGTTCTTC
cdr3_aa: CASSSVGGYNEQFF
clone_size: .
d_call: .
j_call: TRBJ2-1
v_call: TRBV7-3

cdr3_nt: TGTGCCAGCAGTGATACTAGCGGGGCCAGGGAGACCCAGTACTTC
cdr3_aa: CASSDTSGARETQYF
clone_size: once
d_call: TRBD2
j_call: TRBJ2-5
v_call: TRBV6-1

cdr3_nt: TGCGCCAGCGCTCCCTCTGGCATGCACACTGAAGCTTTCTTT
cdr3_aa: CASAPSGMHTEAFF
clone_size: .
d_call: .
j_call: TRBJ1-1
v_call: TRBV5-1

cdr3_nt: TGTGCCAGCAGCTTAGCGTCTTTTGAAGCTTTCTTT
cdr3_aa: CASSLASFEAFF
clone_size: .
d_call: .
j_call: TRBJ1-1
v_call: TRBV7-3

cdr3_nt: TGTGCCAGTAGTATAGACCCCGGACAGGGTGGTGGCTACACCTTC
cdr3_aa: CASSIDPGQGGGYTF
clone_size: .
d_call: TRBD1
j_call: TRBJ1-2
v_call: TRBV19

cdr3_nt: TGTGCCAGCAGAGGGGACAGATTCGGCAATCAGCCCCAGCATTTT
cdr3_aa: CASRGDRFGNQPQHF
clone_size: once
d_call: TRBD1
j_call: TRBJ1-5
v_call: TRBV6-6

cdr3_nt: TGTGCCAGCAGCCTCTTAGCGGGGGCTGTTAATGAGCAGTTCTTC
cdr3_aa: CASSLLAGAVNEQFF
clone_size: .
d_call: TRBD2
j_call: TRBJ2-1
v_call: TRBV7-2

cdr3_nt: TGTGCCAGCAGCCAAGATTATTACAATGAGCAGTTCTTC
cdr3_aa: CASSQDYYNEQFF
clone_size: .
d_call: .
j_call: TRBJ2-1
v_call: TRBV14

cdr3_nt: TGCGCCAGCAGCTTCCAGGGGGCTATAACTGAGCAGTACTTC
cdr3_aa: CASSFQGAITEQYF
clone_size: .
d_call: TRBD1
j_call: TRBJ2-7
v_call: TRBV5-1

cdr3_nt: TGTGCCAGTAGTAGAACTAGCGGGGGGACGGAGACCCAGTACTTC
cdr3_aa: CASSRTSGGTETQYF
clone_size: .
d_call: TRBD2
j_call: TRBJ2-5
v_call: TRBV19

cdr3_nt: TGTGCCAGCAGCTCCCTAGCGCTGGTTGAGCAGTTCTTC
cdr3_aa: CASSSLALVEQFF
clone_size: once
d_call: .
j_call: TRBJ2-1
v_call: TRBV5-4

cdr3_nt: TGTGCCAGCTCACCAGGGAGTGGGAGCTCCTATAATTCACCCCTCCACTTT
cdr3_aa: CASSPGSGSSYNSPLHF
clone_size: .
d_call: .
j_call: TRBJ1-6
v_call: TRBV18

cdr3_nt: TGTGCCAGCAGTTTATCGATGACAGGGGTCAATTCACCCCTCCACTTT
cdr3_aa: CASSLSMTGVNSPLHF
clone_size: .
d_call: TRBD1
j_call: TRBJ1-6
v_call: TRBV27

cdr3_nt: TGTGCCAGCAACCAGCAGGGTCAGGGATACGGGTATGGCTACACCTTC
cdr3_aa: CASNQQGQGYGYGYTF
clone_size: .
d_call: .
j_call: TRBJ1-2
v_call: TRBV7-2

cdr3_nt: TGTGCCAGCAGCTTAAGCTCTGAGCAGTTCTTC
cdr3_aa: CASSLSSEQFF
clone_size: .
d_call: .
j_call: TRBJ2-1
v_call: TRBV7-2

cdr3_nt: TGCGCCAGCGGCGTCGACAGACGCACAGATACGCAGTATTTT
cdr3_aa: CASGVDRRTDTQYF
clone_size: .
d_call: .
j_call: TRBJ2-3
v_call: TRBV5-1

cdr3_nt: TGTGCCAGCCGATTGGAGGCCGAAGCTTTCTTT
cdr3_aa: CASRLEAEAFF
clone_size: .
d_call: .
j_call: TRBJ1-1
v_call: TRBV2

cdr3_nt: TGTGCCATCGGCCGGGACAGGGGAACTGAAGCTTTCTTT
cdr3_aa: CAIGRDRGTEAFF
clone_size: .
d_call: TRBD1
j_call: TRBJ1-1
v_call: TRBV10-3

cdr3_nt: TGTGCCAGCACCCTTTCCCCGACAGGGGAGGCAGCTTTCTTT
cdr3_aa: CASTLSPTGEAAFF
clone_size: .
d_call: TRBD1
j_call: TRBJ1-1
v_call: TRBV6-5

cdr3_nt: TGTGCCAGTAGTAGTCCTAGCGGGAGCTACGAGCAGTACTTC
cdr3_aa: CASSSPSGSYEQYF
clone_size: .
d_call: TRBD2
j_call: TRBJ2-7
v_call: TRBV19

cdr3_nt: TGTGCCAGCAGTGACGCACAGGGGGTATATGAAGCTTTCTTT
cdr3_aa: CASSDAQGVYEAFF
clone_size: .
d_call: TRBD1
j_call: TRBJ1-1
v_call: TRBV5-4

cdr3_nt: TGTGCCAGCAGTGTGGGACATAACACTGAAGCTTTCTTT
cdr3_aa: CASSVGHNTEAFF
clone_size: once
d_call: .
j_call: TRBJ1-1
v_call: TRBV2

cdr3_nt: TGTGCCAGCAGCGCTGGACTAGCGGGGGCTTCCTACAATGAGCAGTTCTTC
cdr3_aa: CASSAGLAGASYNEQFF
clone_size: .
d_call: TRBD2
j_call: TRBJ2-1
v_call: TRBV5-4

cdr3_nt: TGTGCCAGCAGTTTATCGAGAGGCTACGAGCAGTACTTC
cdr3_aa: CASSLSRGYEQYF
clone_size: few
d_call: .
j_call: TRBJ2-7
v_call: TRBV27

cdr3_nt: TGTGCCAGCAGCACCCGGGACAGGCCACCTGAAGCTTTCTTT
cdr3_aa: CASSTRDRPPEAFF
clone_size: .
d_call: TRBD1
j_call: TRBJ1-1
v_call: TRBV5-4

cdr3_nt: TGTGCCAGCAGCCTAACACAGGGGCCCTATCGGCCCCAGCATTTT
cdr3_aa: CASSLTQGPYRPQHF
clone_size: .
d_call: TRBD1
j_call: TRBJ1-5
v_call: TRBV7-2

cdr3_nt: TGCGCCAGCAGCTACGTCCTAGCGGGGGGCGGATTAGAGCAGTTCTTC
cdr3_aa: CASSYVLAGGGLEQFF
clone_size: .
d_call: TRBD2
j_call: TRBJ2-1
v_call: TRBV5-1

cdr3_nt: TGCAGCGTGAGTCCGGACTACTTGAACTATGGCTACACCTTC
cdr3_aa: CSVSPDYLNYGYTF
clone_size: .
d_call: .
j_call: TRBJ1-2
v_call: TRBV29-1

cdr3_nt: TGCAGCGTTGAAGGTTGGGGGGCTGAAGCTTTCTTT
cdr3_aa: CSVEGWGAEAFF
clone_size: .
d_call: .
j_call: TRBJ1-1
v_call: TRBV29-1

cdr3_nt: TGTGCCAGCAGCCCAAAAGGAGACAGCGCGAACACCGGGGAGCTGTTTTTT
cdr3_aa: CASSPKGDSANTGELFF
clone_size: .
d_call: .
j_call: TRBJ2-2
v_call: TRBV13

cdr3_nt: TGCGCCAGCAGCCGTTGGGGGGTTCTTTCCGAGCAGTACTTC
cdr3_aa: CASSRWGVLSEQYF
clone_size: once
d_call: .
j_call: TRBJ2-7
v_call: TRBV5-1

cdr3_nt: TGTGCCACAACAGGGTCGGGGAGTCAGCCCCAGCATTTT
cdr3_aa: CATTGSGSQPQHF
clone_size: .
d_call: .
j_call: TRBJ1-5
v_call: TRBV6-6

cdr3_nt: TGTGCCAGCAGCTTCGGGGCCAAAAACATTCAGTACTTC
cdr3_aa: CASSFGAKNIQYF
clone_size: .
d_call: .
j_call: TRBJ2-4
v_call: TRBV7-3

cdr3_nt: TGCGCCAGCAGTTGGGAGGCTTTAGGAGAAGCTTTCTTT
cdr3_aa: CASSWEALGEAFF
clone_size: .
d_call: .
j_call: TRBJ1-1
v_call: TRBV5-1

cdr3_nt: TGTGCCATCAGTGAAAGGACAGGGGGCTATTCACCCCTCCACTTT
cdr3_aa: CAISERTGGYSPLHF
clone_size: .
d_call: TRBD1
j_call: TRBJ1-6
v_call: TRBV10-3

cdr3_nt: TGTGCCAGCCTACCCAGACAGACGCCGGCTTATGGCTACACCTTC
cdr3_aa: CASLPRQTPAYGYTF
clone_size: .
d_call: .
j_call: TRBJ1-2
v_call: TRBV2

cdr3_nt: TGTGCCAGCAGTGACTCGATGGGGCGTGAGCAGTTCTTC
cdr3_aa: CASSDSMGREQFF
clone_size: .
d_call: .
j_call: TRBJ2-1
v_call: TRBV6-4

cdr3_nt: TGTGCCAGCAGCTTATCGGCTCAGGGCTCCTACGAGCAGTACTTC
cdr3_aa: CASSLSAQGSYEQYF
clone_size: .
d_call: .
j_call: TRBJ2-7
v_call: TRBV7-2

cdr3_nt: TGCGCCAGCAGCCCTGGACAGGCGGGCTCTGGAAACACCATATATTTT
cdr3_aa: CASSPGQAGSGNTIYF
clone_size: few
d_call: TRBD1
j_call: TRBJ1-3
v_call: TRBV5-1

cdr3_nt: TGTGCCAGCAGTTCATGGGGGGGGAACACTGAAGCTTTCTTT
cdr3_aa: CASSSWGGNTEAFF
clone_size: once
d_call: .
j_call: TRBJ1-1
v_call: TRBV27

cdr3_nt: TGTGCCAGCAGCAACCCTTCAGGCGCAGAAGGGGACACCATATATTTT
cdr3_aa: CASSNPSGAEGDTIYF
clone_size: once
d_call: .
j_call: TRBJ1-3
v_call: TRBV21-1

cdr3_nt: TGTGCCAGCTCACCAAATCGGCGGCAGCGGGGGGGACTGGACACTGAAGCTTTCTTT
cdr3_aa: CASSPNRRQRGGLDTEAFF
clone_size: .
d_call: .
j_call: TRBJ1-1
v_call: TRBV18

cdr3_nt: TGTGCCAGCTCACCCGCGGGGCAAGAGACCCAGTACTTC
cdr3_aa: CASSPAGQETQYF
clone_size: .
d_call: .
j_call: TRBJ2-5
v_call: TRBV18